This T cell receptor (beta chain) comes out of a study of cytomegalovirus exposure and HLA in healthy donors. V trimming: 4 bases; J trimming: 9 bases; junction bases outside the gene matches: 9. The germline gives CDR1 MNHNS, CDR2 SASEGT. The CDR3 has 16 amino acids. This clone was recorded only once. Its antigen is undetermined. General study findings and limits: Available immune exposure information was restricted to CMV serostatus only. Among TCR beta chains, those listed as cytomegalovirus-associated numbered approximately 150. The productive fraction for most TCR beta V segments was about 87% or about 30% in an earlier analysis. Other equally common chains were less clonally expanded than HLA-associated TCR beta chains, a later analysis showed.

Primers included in the PCR were 60 Vbeta and 13 Jbeta primers. Method: immunoSEQ multiplex PCR; TCRdb's copy keeps in-frame clones and lacks some. The sample consists of a few hundred thousand clones, around nine tenths of them appearing once. Sequencing input: PBMCs. This clonotype was obtained from a girl aged 2-10 years in good health and CMV-seronegative. J is TRBJ2-1 and V is TRBV6-1, with 13 positions matching TRBD2. The CDR3 loop reads CASSALTSGRVVEQFF. The CDR3 DNA follows: TGTGCCAGCAGTGCCCTAACTAGCGGGAGGGTGGTTGAGCAGTTCTTC.